This T cell receptor beta chain came from a study of technical replicates of blood from a few donors. Generated by immunoSEQ multiplex PCR, the TCRdb table keeps only in-frame clones and is missing some. The sample contains approximately 70,000 clones, about 89% of which appear only once. The V and J ends lost 7 bases and 8 bases respectively, with 23 bases between them. CDR3 length: 15 residues. The germline V gene encodes CDR1 MNHEY and CDR2 SMNVEV (reference sequence). The chain links TRBV27 to TRBJ1-2, with D possibly matching TRBD1 (6 bases). Sequenced sample: PBMCs. This clonotype was obtained from a human donor in good health. Some clones in this sample may be carry-over from other donors' samples. The CDR3 protein is CASTGLGGLRDGYTF. CDR3 DNA: TGTGCCAGCACTGGCCTTGGGGGCCTGAGGGACGGCTACACCTTC.